The next 24 T cell receptor beta chains were all read from a single sample in a study of cytomegalovirus exposure and HLA in healthy donors. TCRdb keeps only in-frame clones here, not all; method: immunoSEQ multiplex PCR. This sample has roughly 120,000 clones, with 85% to 90% found just once. Sequencing was performed on PBMCs. These receptors were taken from a man aged 30 to 39 in good health and CMV-seronegative.

The gene calls are TRBV7-8 and TRBJ2-7; possibly TRBD1 for D (6 bases). The CDR3 consists of 15 residues. The V end lost 6 bases, the J end lost 0 bases, and 15 bases lay between the germline ends. Per germline, CDR1 SGHVS and CDR2 FQNEAQ. Here the CDR3 reads CASRLQGTLSYEQYF. CDR3 DNA: TGTGCCAGCAGGCTACAGGGCACCCTCTCCTACGAGCAGTACTTC.

V usage is TRBV6-1 and J usage is TRBJ1-4; D not certain. The V end was cut by 1 base, the J end by 6 bases, with 12 bases between. Looked up from germline, CDR1 is MNHNS and CDR2 is SASEGT. This CDR3 has 15 amino acids. CDR3 residues: CASSEGFLSDEKLFF. CDR3 in DNA: TGTGCCAGCAGTGAAGGGTTCTTGAGTGATGAAAAACTGTTTTTT.

V gene TRBV9 combines with J gene TRBJ2-3; D is ambiguous. The V and J ends lost 0 bases and 4 bases respectively, with 9 bases between them. The CDR3 is 14 residues long. CDR1 is SGDLS, CDR2 YYNGEE, per germline. In DNA form, the CDR3 reads TGTGCCAGCAGCGTAGCTACAGTTCCAGATACGCAGTATTTT. Its protein product is CASSVATVPDTQYF. Full variable domain (remainder filled in from reference TRBV9 and TRBJ2-3): DSGVTQTPKHLITATGQRVTLRCSPRSGDLSVYWYQQSLDQGLQFLIQYYNGEERAKGNILERFSAQQFPDLHSELNLSSLELGDSALYFCASSVATVPDTQYFGPGTRLTVL.

This clone was observed once. The J gene is TRBJ1-3, the V gene TRBV10-3, with D perhaps TRBD1 (5 bases). The ends were cut back, 2 bases at V and 7 bases at J, with 6 bases in the middle. The CDR3 is 12 amino acids. Germline V gene sequence: CDR1 ENHRY, CDR2 SYGVKD. The CDR3 reads CAISEKGNTIYF. CDR3 bases: TGTGCCATCAGTGAGAAGGGGAACACCATATATTTT.

The CDR3 protein is CATTGGSQRNQPQHF. The CDR3 DNA follows: TGTGCCACGACAGGGGGCTCTCAACGCAATCAGCCCCAGCATTTT. This chain joins TRBV19 and TRBJ1-5; 10 nucleotides agree with TRBD1. The ends lost 10 bases at V and 2 bases at J; junction bases unmatched: 8. In germline, CDR1 is LNHDA, CDR2 SQIVND (reference sequence). The CDR3 runs 15 residues.

The chain has TRBV20-1 and TRBJ1-2; unclear D gene. This CDR3 is built from 11 residues. Germline CDR1 DFQATT, CDR2 SNEGSKA (reference sequence). The V and J ends lost 4 bases and 3 bases respectively, with 6 bases between them. This chain's CDR3 is CSATEYYGYTF. The CDR3 region has the DNA TGCAGTGCTACGGAGTACTATGGCTACACCTTC.

The gene calls are TRBV19 and TRBJ2-1, with a tentative D call TRBD1 (6 bases). Trimming removed 3 bases from V and 9 bases from J, with 21 bases in between. Germline CDR1 reads LNHDA; CDR2 reads SQIVND (reference sequence). The CDR3 runs 16 residues. CDR3 amino acids: CASSMLGRGEGSEQFF. In nucleotides, the CDR3 is TGTGCCAGTAGTATGCTAGGCAGGGGCGAGGGAAGTGAGCAGTTCTTC.

The V and J genes are TRBV2 and TRBJ2-7, with TRBD1 identical over 7 bases. Germline assignment: CDR1 SNHLY and CDR2 FYNNEI. V was clipped by 5 bases and J by 6 bases; unmatched bases: 4. The CDR3 contains 12 residues. CDR3 region: CASSRTGVEQYF. As DNA, the CDR3 is TGTGCCAGCAGTAGAACAGGGGTCGAGCAGTACTTC.

This sequence joins TRBV27 and TRBJ2-1; D is unclear. This CDR3 comprises 13 residues. Germline CDR1 reads MNHEY; CDR2 reads SMNVEV (reference sequence). V was cut by 1 base and J by 6 bases, with 7 bases left in between. The chain's CDR3 is CASSLFGPNEQFF. The DNA of the CDR3 is TGTGCCAGCAGTTTATTTGGGCCCAATGAGCAGTTCTTC.

In its sample, this clone was seen once. This chain connects TRBV6-5 to TRBJ2-2; possibly TRBD2 for D (6 bases). In germline, CDR1 is MNHEY, CDR2 SVGAGI. The V end was cut by 8 bases, the J end by 3 bases, with 7 bases between. The CDR3 is made up of 12 amino acids. In DNA, the CDR3 is TGTGCCAGCGGGGGGTACACCGGGGAGCTGTTTTTT. This encodes CASGGYTGELFF.

The V and J genes are TRBV27 and TRBJ1-1; 8 bases align to TRBD1. The CDR3 loop spans 17 amino acids. J was trimmed by 2 bases and V by 2 bases; bases with no gene match: 10. Germline values: CDR1 MNHEY, CDR2 SMNVEV (reference sequence). The CDR3 region is CASSLVPGQAPNTEAFF. CDR3 bases: TGTGCCAGCAGTTTAGTCCCGGGACAGGCCCCAAACACTGAAGCTTTCTTT.

V is TRBV6-1 and J is TRBJ1-1, with D possibly TRBD1 on 6 matching bases. Trimming removed 2 bases from V and 6 bases from J, with 16 bases in between. This CDR3 has 15 residues. Germline CDR1 and CDR2: MNHNS and SASEGT. The CDR3 spells CASSERSRGEAEAFF. The CDR3 DNA reads TGTGCCAGCAGTGAACGGAGCAGGGGTGAAGCTGAAGCTTTCTTT.

The rearrangement joins TRBV6-5 to TRBJ1-2, with TRBD1 matching 8 bases. V was clipped by 2 bases and J by 6 bases; unmatched bases: 2. The CDR3 consists of 13 residues. The germline V gene encodes CDR1 MNHEY and CDR2 SVGAGI. DNA for the CDR3: TGTGCCAGCAGTTACCCGACAGGGGATGGCTACACCTTC. Translating it yields CASSYPTGDGYTF.

This rearrangement joins TRBV4-3 to TRBJ1-2; tentative D call: TRBD1 (6 bases). Looked up from germline, CDR1 is LGHNA and CDR2 is YSLEER. The CDR3 sequence is 16 residues long. Trimming stripped 0 bases from V and 5 bases from J, with 16 bases between. The CDR3 DNA sequence: TGCGCCAGCAGCCAAGAGAAACAGACAGGTAGTTATGGCTACACCTTC. This gives the protein CASSQEKQTGSYGYTF.

The chain combines TRBV10-3 with TRBJ2-7; 9 positions agree with TRBD1. This CDR3 comprises 15 residues. V was pared by 5 bases and J by 4 bases, with 9 bases of the junction left unmatched. Per germline, CDR1 ENHRY and CDR2 SYGVKD. CDR3 amino acids: CAISFTGTGSYEQYF. CDR3 nucleotide sequence: TGTGCCATCAGTTTCACCGGGACAGGGAGTTACGAGCAGTACTTC.

V usage is TRBV5-4 and J usage is TRBJ1-1; TRBD1 agrees at 7 bases. The V and J ends lost 4 bases and 3 bases, in that order; junction bases with no gene match: 6. The CDR3 consists of 14 residues. Germline V gene data show CDR1 as SGHNT and CDR2 as YYREEE (reference sequence). The chain's CDR3 is CASSRLDRDTEAFF. The CDR3 nucleotides read TGTGCCAGCAGCAGGTTAGACAGGGACACTGAAGCTTTCTTT.

The rearrangement uses TRBV11-1 and TRBJ2-5; weak D call: TRBD1 (7 bases). This CDR3 region has 16 residues. Germline loops: CDR1 SGHAT, CDR2 FQDESV (reference sequence). Trimming took off 2 bases at V and 4 bases at J, with 17 bases between the two ends. In DNA, the CDR3 is TGTGCCAGCAGCTTACTAGCGACAGGGAAAGGAGAGACCCAGTACTTC. Translating it yields CASSLLATGKGETQYF.

This chain connects TRBV6-5 to TRBJ1-3; D gene ambiguous. Trimming removed 7 bases at V and 0 bases at J, with 10 bases between. Germline CDR1 and CDR2: MNHEY and SVGAGI. This CDR3 is built from 14 residues. CDR3 sequence (DNA): TGTGCCAGCAAGTCGGGGTTCTCTGGAAACACCATATATTTT. Translation: CASKSGFSGNTIYF.

The rearrangement joins TRBV19 to TRBJ2-5; 11 bases align to TRBD2. The CDR3 is 15 residues long. J was trimmed by 5 bases and V by 5 bases; bases with no gene match: 7. Germline CDR1 and CDR2: LNHDA and SQIVND (reference sequence). The CDR3: CASSPGLAEGETQYF. DNA of the CDR3: TGTGCCAGTAGTCCGGGACTAGCGGAGGGGGAGACCCAGTACTTC.

Written as DNA, the CDR3 is TGCGCCAGCAGCCAATCGACAGGGCTACCTCGTGAAGCTTTCTTT. It specifies CASSQSTGLPREAFF. The chain combines TRBV4-1 with TRBJ1-1, with 7 bases fitting TRBD1. V shed 2 bases and J 7 bases; nucleotides not matched to a gene: 10. This CDR3 is 15 amino acids long. CDR1 and CDR2 (germline): MGHRA, YSYEKL.

The chain employs TRBV6-5 and TRBJ1-1; D is undetermined. The CDR3 runs to 16 residues. In germline, CDR1 is MNHEY, CDR2 SVGAGI. The V end lost 0 bases, the J end lost 5 bases, and 16 bases lay between the germline ends. CDR3 in amino acids: CASSYSDPAPGTEAFF. CDR3 sequence (DNA): TGTGCCAGCAGTTACTCCGACCCGGCCCCGGGGACTGAAGCTTTCTTT.

The rearrangement uses TRBV18 and TRBJ1-1; 7 bases fit TRBD1. The length of the CDR3 is 12 residues. The V and J ends lost 2 bases and 6 bases, in that order; junction bases with no gene match: 0. The V gene's germline CDR1 is KGHSH and CDR2 LQKENI. CDR3 amino acids: CASSPGQAEAFF. CDR3 nucleotide sequence: TGTGCCAGCTCACCAGGACAGGCTGAAGCTTTCTTT.

The chain links TRBV29-1 to TRBJ1-3; 8 bases line up with TRBD1. V shed 0 bases and J 4 bases; nucleotides not matched to a gene: 2. Germline CDR1 reads SQVTM; CDR2 reads ANQGSEA. This CDR3 comprises 14 residues. CDR3 nucleotides: TGCAGCGTTGAAGATTGGGACAGGGGAAACACCATATATTTT. As protein: CSVEDWDRGNTIYF.

This chain connects TRBV18 to TRBJ2-3; 8 nucleotides match TRBD2. There are 18 residues in the CDR3. Germline assignment: CDR1 KGHSH and CDR2 LQKENI. V dropped 3 bases and J dropped 0; count of bases not matched to a gene: 11. CDR3 amino acids: CASSPFQRGPQSTDTQYF. The CDR3, as DNA: TGTGCCAGCTCACCCTTCCAGCGGGGGCCCCAAAGCACAGATACGCAGTATTTT.